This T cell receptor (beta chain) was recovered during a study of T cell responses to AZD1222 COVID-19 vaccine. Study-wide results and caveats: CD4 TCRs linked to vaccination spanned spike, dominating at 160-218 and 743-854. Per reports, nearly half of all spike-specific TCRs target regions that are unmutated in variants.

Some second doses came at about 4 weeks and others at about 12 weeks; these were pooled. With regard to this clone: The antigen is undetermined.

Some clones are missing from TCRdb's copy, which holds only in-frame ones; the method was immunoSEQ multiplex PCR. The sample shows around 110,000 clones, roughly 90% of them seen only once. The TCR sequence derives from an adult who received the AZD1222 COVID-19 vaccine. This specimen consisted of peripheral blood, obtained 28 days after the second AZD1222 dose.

CDR3: CASTLRSPANTEAFF. CDR3 nucleotide sequence: TGTGCCAGCACCCTTAGGTCTCCGGCAAACACTGAAGCTTTCTTT. This chain joins TRBV5-6 and TRBJ1-1, with D unresolved. The CDR3 loop spans 15 amino acids. Germline-derived CDR1 and CDR2 are SGHDT and YYEEEE. Trimming cost V 6 bases and J 2 bases, with 17 bases left between them.